The 13 T cell receptor beta chains below all came from one sample that was sequenced in a study of shared clonotypes between healthy human individuals. Naive CD8 cells lacked CD45RO and underwent positive selection for CCR7, leaving out terminally differentiated effector memory CD45RA+ cells. This table comes from immunoSEQ multiplex PCR, and its TCRdb copy is limited to in-frame clones, with some not included. The sample lists millions of clones; 85% to 95% were seen once. The specimen sequenced was naive CD8+ T cells sorted from blood. The source is a man younger than 30 in good health.

The chain couples TRBV4-3 to TRBJ2-7; D may be TRBD2 (7 bases). The V and J ends lost 0 bases and 4 bases respectively, with 16 bases between them. CDR1 and CDR2 (germline): LGHNA, YSLEER. The CDR3 consists of 16 residues. The CDR3: CASSQDLREGGYEQYF. The CDR3 region has the DNA TGCGCCAGCAGCCAAGATCTGAGGGAGGGGGGATACGAGCAGTACTTC.

The chain is built from TRBV15 and TRBJ2-3, with unresolved D. CDR3 length: 13 residues. Trimming took off 1 base at V and 1 base at J, with 3 bases between the two ends. Germline V CDR1 and CDR2: LNHNV, YYDKDF (reference sequence). The CDR3 is CATSRGGTDTQYF. CDR3 coding DNA: TGTGCCACCAGCAGAGGTGGCACAGATACGCAGTATTTT.

The chain uses TRBV2 and TRBJ1-1; weak D call: TRBD1 (5 bases). CDR3 length equals 17 residues. Germline assignment: CDR1 SNHLY and CDR2 FYNNEI. V gave up 0 bases and J gave up 3 bases, with 17 bases separating them. DNA of the CDR3: TGTGCCAGCAGTGAAGCCCCCGGTTGGGGCGGGTACACTGAAGCTTTCTTT. Translating gives CASSEAPGWGGYTEAFF. The whole variable domain, filled in from reference TRBV2 and TRBJ1-1, reads EPEVTQTPSHQVTQMGQEVILRCVPISNHLYFYWYRQILGQKVEFLVSFYNNEISEKSEIFDDQFSVERPDGSNFTLKIRSTKLEDSAMYFCASSEAPGWGGYTEAFFGQGTRLTVV.

The chain employs TRBV4-3 and TRBJ2-1; a possible D gene is TRBD1 (5 bases). The length of the CDR3 is 16 residues. Trimming removed 0 bases at V and 4 bases at J, with 13 bases between. Germline CDR1 is LGHNA and CDR2 is YSLEER. The CDR3 nucleotides read TGCGCCAGCAGCCAAGATTGGGGCGGCAGTTACAATGAGCAGTTCTTC. Residues: CASSQDWGGSYNEQFF.

The V call is TRBV4-3, the J call TRBJ2-1; D is undetermined. Per germline, CDR1 LGHNA and CDR2 YSLEER. This CDR3 has 13 residues. Trimming stripped 1 base from V and 12 bases from J, with 13 bases between. Here the CDR3 DNA reads TGCGCCAGCAGCCAAGCGATGCGAGATTTGCAGTTCTTC. Its translation: CASSQAMRDLQFF.

Concerning this clone itself: The same CDR3 is also encoded by other DNA sequences in this sample. The chain has TRBV30 and TRBJ1-5, with no clear D. V was clipped by 0 bases and J by 2 bases, with 2 bases between them. There are 12 residues in the CDR3. Germline values: CDR1 GTSNPN, CDR2 SVGIG (reference sequence). CDR3 DNA: TGTGCCTGGAGTGTAGGCAATCAGCCCCAGCATTTT. Residues: CAWSVGNQPQHF. The full variable domain, with the rest looked up from reference TRBV30 and TRBJ1-5, is SQTIHQWPATLVQPVGSPLSLECTVEGTSNPNLYWYRQAAGRGLQLLFYSVGIGQISSEVPQNLSASRPQDRQFILSSKKLLLSDSGFYLCAWSVGNQPQHFGDGTRLSIL.

The J gene is TRBJ1-6, the V gene TRBV30; D call uncertain. The V gene lost 4 bases and the J gene lost 7 bases, with 17 bases spanning the gap. The CDR3 is 15 amino acids. Germline-derived CDR1 and CDR2 are GTSNPN and SVGIG (reference sequence). The CDR3: CAWIRLRERNSPLHF. CDR3 bases: TGTGCCTGGATCCGACTCCGGGAGAGGAATTCACCCCTCCACTTT.

The chain is built from TRBV7-3 and TRBJ2-2, with D uncertain. Per the germline V gene, CDR1 is SGHTA and CDR2 is FQGTGA. The CDR3 runs 12 residues. Trimming pared 1 base from V and 6 bases from J, leaving 3 bases between. The CDR3 reads CASSLSAGELFF. The CDR3, as DNA: TGTGCCAGCAGCTTAAGCGCCGGGGAGCTGTTTTTT.

The chain employs TRBV5-8 and TRBJ2-3; D is unclear. This CDR3 is 15 amino acids long. Per germline, CDR1 SGHTS and CDR2 YDEGEE. Deletions cut 2 bases from V and 1 base from J, with 11 bases between. CDR3 region: CASSFPNAGTDTQYF. For the CDR3, the DNA is TGTGCCAGCAGCTTCCCCAACGCGGGCACAGATACGCAGTATTTT. The full variable domain, in which reference TRBV5-8 and TRBJ2-3 provide the parts outside the CDR3, is EAGVTQSPTHLIKTRGQQATLRCSPISGHTSVYWYQQALGLGLQFLLWYDEGEERNRGNFPPRFSGRQFPNYSSELNVNALELEDSALYLCASSFPNAGTDTQYFGPGTRLTVL.

This chain connects TRBV7-6 to TRBJ2-7; D possibly corresponds to TRBD2 (5 bases). Per germline, CDR1 SGHVS and CDR2 FNYEAQ. V gave up 2 bases and J gave up 2 bases, with 10 bases separating them. The CDR3 is 14 residues long. The CDR3 spells CASSLRRVPYEQYF. The CDR3 DNA sequence: TGTGCCAGCAGCTTAAGGCGGGTCCCCTACGAGCAGTACTTC.

The V call is TRBV28, the J call TRBJ2-6; D unresolved. Per germline, CDR1 MDHEN and CDR2 SYDVKM. V lost 5 bases and J 2 bases, leaving 7 bases between the germline ends. This CDR3 region has 14 residues. For the CDR3, the DNA is TGTGCCAGCAGTGCACCGACTGGGGCCAACGTCCTGACTTTC. Protein product: CASSAPTGANVLTF. Supplemented by reference TRBV28 and TRBJ2-6, the full variable domain reads DVKVTQSSRYLVKRTGEKVFLECVQDMDHENMFWYRQDPGLGLRLIYFSYDVKMKEKGDIPEGYSVSREKKERFSLILESASTNQTSMYLCASSAPTGANVLTFGAGSRLTVL.

This clone was recorded only once. DNA for the CDR3: TGTGCCAGTAGTATTGACACAGGGGACCCTGAAAAACTGTTTTTT. Its translation is CASSIDTGDPEKLFF. This chain uses TRBV19 with TRBJ1-4, with 7 bases matching TRBD1. The CDR3 is made up of 15 amino acids. J gave up 7 bases and V 3 bases, and 8 bases lay outside the gene matches. The V gene's germline CDR1 is LNHDA and CDR2 SQIVND (reference sequence).

This rearrangement joins TRBV7-9 to TRBJ2-7; 8 bases are a match to TRBD1. In germline, CDR1 is SEHNR, CDR2 FQNEAQ (reference sequence). This CDR3 region has 16 residues. The ends lost 5 bases at V and 2 bases at J; junction bases unmatched: 11. CDR3 sequence reads: CASSPHTGGLTYEQYF. The CDR3 DNA sequence: TGTGCCAGCAGCCCTCACACAGGGGGGCTGACCTACGAGCAGTACTTC.